This passage covers 8 T cell receptor beta chains from one sample sequenced in a study of regulatory T cells in long-lasting Graves disease (dated by TCRdb to 2020 to 2022). The time point label of this sample denotes: persistent/refractory GD, antithyroid drugs over 5 years with positive TRAb. For both TCR sequencing and RNA sequencing, RNA was extracted from PBMCs in TRIzol. Libraries were made using multiplex PCR. The data were produced on an Illumina HiSeq 4000. iRepertoire HTBI primers and Arm-PCR amplification of CDR3 regions were used to construct TCR beta libraries. The public reads were quality trimmed at Q25 with fastp and then assembled into clones with MiXCR by TCRdb, keeping productive beta chains. One record per CDR3 amino acid sequence lists the most common genes and DNA. Here the sample has about 400,000 distinct CDR3 sequences; 20% to 25% occur a single time. Of the sample, less than 25% falls within the top ten clones.

Sequenced here: peripheral blood mononuclear cells (PBMCs), sampled when the disease was refractory, from a patient treated with antithyroid drugs. These receptors came from a female donor with Graves disease.

As concerns this clonotype: A read error is possible here, since a much larger clone lies one base away. V and J are TRBV28 and TRBJ2-7, with 9 positions matching TRBD1. The V gene's germline CDR1 is MDHEN and CDR2 SYDVKM. This CDR3 is 12 amino acids long. Trimming took 3 bases from V and 6 from J; bases not matched to a gene: 0. The CDR3 DNA is TGTGCCAGCAGTTTGACAGGGGGCGAGCAGTACTTC. This encodes CASSLTGGEQYF. The whole variable domain, filled in from reference TRBV28 and TRBJ2-7, reads DVKVTQSSRYLVKRTGEKVFLECVQDMDHENMFWYRQDPGLGLRLIYFSYDVKMKEKGDIPEGYSVSREKKERFSLILESASTNQTSMYLCASSLTGGEQYFGPGTRLTVT.

This chain links TRBV7-2 with TRBJ2-7, with TRBD2 identical over 8 bases. J gave up 5 bases and V 4 bases, and 13 bases lay outside the gene matches. The CDR3 runs to 16 residues. Germline V gives CDR1 SGHTA, CDR2 FQGNSA. The CDR3 region is CASSSTASGSFHEQYF. The CDR3 bases are TGTGCCAGCAGCTCAACGGCAAGCGGGAGTTTCCACGAGCAGTACTTC. Full variable domain (missing parts from reference TRBV7-2 and TRBJ2-7): GAGVSQSPSNKVTEKGKDVELRCDPISGHTALYWYRQSLGQGLEFLIYFQGNSAPDKSGLPSDRFSAERTGGSVSTLTIQRTQQEDSAVYLCASSSTASGSFHEQYFGPGTRLTVT.

In this sample, this clonotype turned up many times. This rearrangement joins TRBV30 to TRBJ1-6, with a weak D call TRBD1 (6 bases). From germline, CDR1 is GTSNPN and CDR2 SVGIG (reference sequence). This CDR3 has 13 amino acids. With 4 bases removed from V and 9 bases from J, the gap between germline ends came to 13 bases. For the CDR3, the DNA is TGTGCCTGGACCCAGGGGTATCTTTCACCCCTCCACTTT. It codes for CAWTQGYLSPLHF.

This clonotype was detected a few times. V usage is TRBV7-2 and J usage is TRBJ2-6; 7 bases agree with TRBD1. Trimming cost V 3 bases and J 13 bases; bases outside gene matches: 6. The V gene's germline CDR1 is SGHTA and CDR2 FQGNSA. The CDR3 loop spans 13 amino acids. CDR3 residues: CASSFGQAEVLTF. CDR3 DNA: TGTGCCAGCAGCTTCGGACAGGCTGAAGTCCTGACTTTC. Filled out from reference TRBV7-2 and TRBJ2-6, the complete variable domain reads GAGVSQSPSNKVTEKGKDVELRCDPISGHTALYWYRQSLGQGLEFLIYFQGNSAPDKSGLPSDRFSAERTGGSVSTLTIQRTQQEDSAVYLCASSFGQAEVLTFGAGSRLTVL.

The chain carries TRBV7-9 and TRBJ2-7; D may correspond to TRBD1 or TRBD2 (6 bases each). The ends were cut back, 5 bases at V and 2 bases at J, with 16 bases in the middle. CDR1 and CDR2 (germline): SEHNR, FQNEAQ (reference sequence). There are 15 residues in the CDR3. The DNA of the CDR3 is TGTGCCAGCAGCACCACCGGGGGCTCTCCCTACGAGCAGTACTTC. Its protein is CASSTTGGSPYEQYF.

V and J are TRBV29-1 and TRBJ2-7; a possible D gene is TRBD2 (6 bases). The CDR3 runs to 13 residues. Trimming cost V 1 base and J 6 bases, with 13 bases left between them. CDR1 is SQVTM and CDR2 is ANQGSEA in the germline V gene. As DNA, the CDR3 is TGCAGCGTTGAAGTAGCGGATAACCTCGAGCAGTACTTC. It specifies CSVEVADNLEQYF.

The chain has TRBV20-1 and TRBJ2-3; D remains ambiguous. Germline assignment: CDR1 DFQATT and CDR2 SNEGSKA (reference sequence). Trimming stripped 6 bases from V and 7 bases from J, with 23 bases between. There are 15 residues in the CDR3. CDR3 DNA sequence: TGCAGTGCCATACCCGTCGACGGTGCACAATATACGCAGTATTTT. This encodes CSAIPVDGAQYTQYF.

V is TRBV10-2 and J is TRBJ2-5; the D gene is possibly TRBD1 (5 bases). There are 13 residues in the CDR3. Per the germline V gene, CDR1 is WSHSY and CDR2 is SAAADI. Trimming removed 6 bases from V and 2 bases from J, with 10 bases in between. The CDR3 protein is CASSQGWQETQYF. The CDR3 DNA reads as TGCGCCAGCAGCCAGGGTTGGCAAGAGACCCAGTACTTC.